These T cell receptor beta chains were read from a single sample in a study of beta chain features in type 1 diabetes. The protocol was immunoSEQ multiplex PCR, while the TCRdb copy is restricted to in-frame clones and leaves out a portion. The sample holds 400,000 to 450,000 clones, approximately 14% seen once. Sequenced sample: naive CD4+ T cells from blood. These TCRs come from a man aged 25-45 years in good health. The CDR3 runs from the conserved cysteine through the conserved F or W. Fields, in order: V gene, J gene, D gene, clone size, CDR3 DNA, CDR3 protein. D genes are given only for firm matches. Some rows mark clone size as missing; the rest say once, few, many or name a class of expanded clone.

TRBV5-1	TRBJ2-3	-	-	TGCGCCAGCAGCCCGGGGCCCAGCACAGATACGCAGTATTTT	CASSPGPSTDTQYF
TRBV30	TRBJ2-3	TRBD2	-	TGTGCCTGGACTAGCGGGCGCACAGATACGCAGTATTTT	CAWTSGRTDTQYF
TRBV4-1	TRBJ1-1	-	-	TGCGCCAGCAGGCTGGGTCTAACAGAGGAAGCTTTCTTT	CASRLGLTEEAFF
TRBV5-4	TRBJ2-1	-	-	TGTGCCAGCAGCTTGGATCCAGACTACAATGAGCAGTTCTTC	CASSLDPDYNEQFF
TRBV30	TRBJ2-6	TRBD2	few	TGTGCCTGGAGTCGCCGAGCGGGAAGGTCTGGGGCCAACGTCCTGACTTTC	CAWSRRAGRSGANVLTF
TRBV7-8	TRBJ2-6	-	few	TGTGCCAGCAGCTTGAGGCGGGAAATCTCTGGGGCCAACGTCCTGACTTTC	CASSLRREISGANVLTF
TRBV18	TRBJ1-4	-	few	TGTGCCAGCTCACCTCCTCAAGAAAAACTGTTTTTT	CASSPPQEKLFF
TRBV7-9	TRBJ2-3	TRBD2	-	TGTGCCAGCAGCGGCTTGAAGCGGGGCGGCACAGATACGCAGTATTTT	CASSGLKRGGTDTQYF
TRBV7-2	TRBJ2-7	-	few	TGTGCCAGCAGCTTAATGGCCCACGAGCAGTACTTC	CASSLMAHEQYF
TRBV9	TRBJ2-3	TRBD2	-	TGTGCCAGCAGCCCTCATCCGGGAGGGGGGGCGATCACAGATACGCAGTATTTT	CASSPHPGGGAITDTQYF
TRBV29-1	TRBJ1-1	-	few	TGCAGCGTTGATCGGGGGGGAGGCACTGAAGCTTTCTTT	CSVDRGGGTEAFF
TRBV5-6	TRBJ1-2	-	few	TGTGCCAGCAGCCTAAGCGGCTGGAACTATGGCTACACCTTC	CASSLSGWNYGYTF
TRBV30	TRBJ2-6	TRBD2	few	TGTGCCTGGAGTAGTTTAGCGGGAGTTAGTGGGGCCAACGTCCTGACTTTC	CAWSSLAGVSGANVLTF
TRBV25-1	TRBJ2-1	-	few	TGTGCCAGCAGGCCCCGAACCGGGACTTTTCACAATGAGCAGTTCTTC	CASRPRTGTFHNEQFF
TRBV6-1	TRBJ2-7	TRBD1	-	TGTGCCAGCAGGGTGGACAGGGCGGGCTCCTACGAGCAGTACTTC	CASRVDRAGSYEQYF
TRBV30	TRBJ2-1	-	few	TGTGCCTGGGGCCGTGGAGGGGGGACCTACAATGAGCAGTTCTTC	CAWGRGGGTYNEQFF
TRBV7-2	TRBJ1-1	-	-	TGTGCCAGCAGCTTAGAGGGGATGAACACTGAAGCTTTCTTT	CASSLEGMNTEAFF
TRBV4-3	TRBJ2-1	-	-	TGCGCCAGCAGCCAAGAGCGACAGATCCATGAGCAGTTCTTC	CASSQERQIHEQFF